Below, 6 T cell receptor beta chains from the same sample are listed, as sequenced in a study of cytomegalovirus exposure and HLA in healthy donors. The method was immunoSEQ multiplex PCR; TCRdb's version includes in-frame clones alone and lacks a portion of them. The sample lists over 200,000 clones; around nine tenths were seen once. What was sequenced was PBMCs. Source of these receptors: a young woman in good health and CMV-seronegative.

This chain links TRBV6-1 with TRBJ1-1; D may be TRBD1 (5 bases). From germline, CDR1 is MNHNS and CDR2 SASEGT. V shed 0 bases and J shed 10 bases, with 15 bases lying between them. This CDR3 spans 14 amino acids. The CDR3 sequence is CASSEAFGGDGAFF. In nucleotides, the CDR3 is TGTGCCAGCAGTGAAGCGTTCGGGGGGGACGGAGCTTTCTTT.

The chain combines TRBV5-4 with TRBJ2-7; TRBD2 matches at 13 bases. The junction had 1 base not matched to a gene; V was cut back by 4 bases and J by 3 bases. This CDR3 is built from 14 residues. Germline assignment: CDR1 SGHNT and CDR2 YYREEE (reference sequence). The CDR3 coding sequence is TGTGCCAGCAGCAGGACTAGCGGGAGCTACGAGCAGTACTTC. Its protein is CASSRTSGSYEQYF.

V usage is TRBV9 and J usage is TRBJ2-2; possibly TRBD1 for D (7 bases). CDR3 length equals 15 residues. The germline gives CDR1 SGDLS, CDR2 YYNGEE. Trimming removed 4 bases from V and 5 bases from J, with 15 bases in between. CDR3: CASSFRQGGTGELFF. The CDR3 region has the DNA TGTGCCAGCAGCTTCAGACAGGGAGGAACCGGGGAGCTGTTTTTT.

This clone has more than one count but fewer than ten. The chain joins TRBV19 to TRBJ2-7; TRBD2 might be the D (6 bases). This CDR3 is built from 14 residues. V lost 4 bases and J lost 7, with 17 bases in between. The germline gives CDR1 LNHDA, CDR2 SQIVND (reference sequence). The CDR3 DNA reads as TGTGCCAGTAGTACATACGGGAGCCTCGGGGAGCAGTACTTC. Its translation is CASSTYGSLGEQYF.

The chain is built from TRBV27 and TRBJ2-1, with D perhaps matching TRBD1 (6 bases). Germline assignment: CDR1 MNHEY and CDR2 SMNVEV (reference sequence). V was clipped by 0 bases and J by 9 bases, with 12 bases between them. The CDR3 length is 14 residues. This chain's CDR3 is CASSLSVTGGEQFF. The CDR3 DNA is TGTGCCAGCAGTTTATCCGTGACAGGCGGTGAGCAGTTCTTC.

The J gene is TRBJ2-7, the V gene TRBV15; TRBD1 aligns across 7 bases. Unmatched junction bases numbered 8, after V lost 4 bases and J lost 2 bases. The CDR3 is 15 residues long. From germline, CDR1 is LNHNV and CDR2 YYDKDF (reference sequence). The CDR3 loop reads CATSKDRDRAYEQYF. In DNA form, the CDR3 reads TGTGCCACCAGCAAAGATAGGGACAGAGCCTACGAGCAGTACTTC.